This TCR beta chain emerged from a study of shared clonotypes between healthy human individuals (dated by TCRdb to about 2020). About the investigation overall: The cohort comprised a couple of women and a few men aged 18 to 49 years. Leukapheresis yielded between about 0.85 and 9 billion PBMCs per donor. To increase sequencing depth and limit assay-specific biases, TCR repertoire library preparation and sequencing were carried out by different laboratories using diverse techniques. For each donor, three plates each were used for CD4 naive and CD4 memory, two plates were used for CD8 naive, and one plate was used for CD8 memory. To estimate repertoire size and how much clonotypes are shared between individuals, the study performed deep sequencing of blood TCR repertoires from a few healthy adults.

The donors were healthy, HIV-negative adults with no recently reported acute infections or vaccinations. All donors were Caucasian adults living in Nashville, Tennessee, USA. CD4+ T cells were enriched by magnetic negative selection, after which naive cells were positively selected on CD45RA and the negative fraction was taken as the memory subset. After blood collection by leukapheresis, PBMCs were isolated using Ficoll-Histopaque density gradient centrifugation and then cryopreserved in the vapor phase of liquid nitrogen. Analytical flow cytometry was used to check the purity and quantity of each magnetically sorted T cell population. Genomic DNA was isolated from each sorted fraction and quantified by UV absorbance on a Nanodrop 2000c. Overall study outcomes, separate from this receptor: Around 5.4% of naive CD4, 3% to 3.5% of naive CD8, 2.3% of memory CD4, and 0.4% of memory CD8 clonotypes were shared across a few donors. The genetic and exposure-history diversity represented was limited by the small number of donors. Pairwise subsampling led to the expectation that sequencing depth would affect the degree of clonotype sharing among donors. Incomplete sequencing was indicated by rarefaction of sorted-subset datasets, despite the large sequencing depth. Estimated clonotype richness was generally larger for naive than for memory subsets. Compared with non-shared clonotypes, the clonotypes found in all four sorted-subset donors had higher generation probabilities. Sampling was restricted to blood, and TCR repertoires in tissue are likely to differ from TCR repertoires in blood.

Concerning this clone: Its cognate antigen has yet to be identified. Nothing much larger sits one base from this clone, and base qualities are not available.

TCR CDR3 regions were amplified from genomic DNA by multiplex PCR using the deep immunoSEQ assay. For each cell subset, the extracted genomic DNA was distributed evenly across all wells of several immunoSEQ 96-well plates, and each plate served as one replicate. For sorted subsets, each replicate PCR was loaded with about 200 ng genomic DNA, equivalent to approximately 33,000 T cell genomes. Purified libraries were measured with a Qubit 3.0 fluorometer, size-checked on a Bioanalyzer 2100, and measured again with the KAPA Library Quantification kit. Every immunoSEQ 96-well plate was sequenced on a separate single-read 150-cycle Illumina NextSeq 550 flow cell. Per the authors' processing: Because the immunoSEQ output included only junctional sequences and no quality scores, the filtering could not be the same as the filtering used for full-length reads. Sequences were annotated with PyIR, a Python wrapper for IgBLAST v1.9, using IMGT germline references to assign V/J genes and CDR3. Reads with weak V/J assignments (E-value above 1e-6), missing CDR3, stop codons, out-of-frame junctions, or ambiguous translated residues were removed. V3J clonotypes were defined by identical inferred V gene, J gene, and CDR3 amino acid sequence. Percentage overlap between repertoires was computed as shared unique clonotypes divided by the size of the smaller repertoire. Repertoire richness was assessed with RTK rarefaction, the Chao1 estimator, and Recon v2.1 estimates of unobserved clonotypes. For all TCRbeta clonotypes obtained by the gDNA method from a handful of donors, generation probabilities were computed with OLGA. TCRdb carries this immuneACCESS record with in-frame sequences only. Its versions omit some clonotypes, under half of them owing to an unresolved V gene in the studies checked, with the rest unexplained. For V, J and clone size, that table is used; D and trimming come from the DNA. In this sample the table shows around 2.5 million clones, 93% of which occur a single time. About 0.39% of the sample is in the top ten clones.

The sequence came from a young man in good health. Some clones in this sample may be carry-over from other donors' samples. The source material was naive CD4+ T cells from PBMCs. The cell subset or site label on this specimen signifies: CD45RA+ positively selected.

In nucleotides, the sequence is TGTGCCAGCCTTTCAAGGGAGTTCTCCTACAATGAGCAGTTCTTC. Its translation reads: CASLSREFSYNEQFF. The V and J genes are TRBV28 and TRBJ2-1, with a weak D call of TRBD2 (5 bases match). The junction shows trimming of 8 bases on V and 0 bases on J, plus 14 bases between the germline ends. CDR1 and CDR2, looked up from the germline V gene, are MDHEN and SYDVKM. CDR3 length: 15 amino acids, cysteine to phenylalanine. Only the CDR3 DNA stays, 45 bases, in frame from base 1.